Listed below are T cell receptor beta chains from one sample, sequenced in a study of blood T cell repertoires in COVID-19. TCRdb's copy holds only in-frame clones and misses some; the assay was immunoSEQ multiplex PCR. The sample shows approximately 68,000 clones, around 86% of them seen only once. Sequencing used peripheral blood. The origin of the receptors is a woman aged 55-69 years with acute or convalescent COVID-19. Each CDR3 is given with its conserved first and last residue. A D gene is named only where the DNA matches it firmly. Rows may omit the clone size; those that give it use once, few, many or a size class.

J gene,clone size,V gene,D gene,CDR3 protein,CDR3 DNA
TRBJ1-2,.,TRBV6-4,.,CASSVENWDKANYGYTF,TGTGCCAGCAGTGTAGAAAACTGGGACAAAGCTAACTATGGCTACACCTTC
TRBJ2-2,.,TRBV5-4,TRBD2,CASSEAGGGAVLFF,TGTGCCAGCAGCGAGGCCGGGGGGGGCGCCGTCCTGTTTTTT
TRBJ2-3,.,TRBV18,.,CASSPRRVTDTQYF,TGTGCCAGCTCACCAAGGAGGGTCACAGATACGCAGTATTTT
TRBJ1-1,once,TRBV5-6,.,CASSLYRGLNTEAFF,TGTGCCAGCAGCTTGTATAGGGGATTGAACACTGAAGCTTTCTTT
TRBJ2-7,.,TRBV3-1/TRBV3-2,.,CASSQAWTVQYEQYF,TGTGCCAGCAGCCAAGCCTGGACAGTCCAGTACGAGCAGTACTTC
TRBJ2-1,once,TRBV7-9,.,CASSPPGVSYNEQFF,TGTGCCAGCAGCCCACCGGGGGTCTCCTACAATGAGCAGTTCTTC
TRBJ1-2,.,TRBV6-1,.,CASSEAVRYTF,TGTGCCAGCAGTGAGGCAGTTCGCTACACCTTC
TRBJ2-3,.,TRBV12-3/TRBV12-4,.,CASSSLLADTQYF,TGTGCCAGCAGTTCCCTACTAGCAGATACGCAGTATTTT
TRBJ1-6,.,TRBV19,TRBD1,CASSPGQRNSPLHF,TGTGCCAGTAGCCCGGGACAGAGGAATTCACCCCTCCACTTT
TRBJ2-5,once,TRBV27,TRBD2,CASSPGLAGGTQYF,TGTGCCAGCAGTCCGGGACTAGCCGGAGGGACCCAGTACTTC
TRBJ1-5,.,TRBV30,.,CAWSESRVGNQPQHF,TGTGCCTGGAGTGAGTCCAGGGTTGGCAATCAGCCCCAGCATTTT
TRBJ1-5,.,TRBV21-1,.,CASRTGPNQPQHF,TGTGCCAGCAGGACAGGGCCCAATCAGCCCCAGCATTTT
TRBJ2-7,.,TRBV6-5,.,CASTREYEQYF,TGTGCCAGCACCCGGGAATACGAGCAGTACTTC
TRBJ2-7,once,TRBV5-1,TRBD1,CASSLEDRDRKQYF,TGCGCCAGCAGCTTGGAAGACAGGGACCGTAAGCAGTACTTC
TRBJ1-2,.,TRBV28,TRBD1,CASSLGQGTGGYTF,TGTGCCAGCAGTTTAGGACAGGGGACAGGTGGCTACACCTTC
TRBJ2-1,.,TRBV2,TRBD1,CASRRTGGGYNEQFF,TGTGCCAGCAGGAGGACAGGGGGCGGTTACAATGAGCAGTTCTTC
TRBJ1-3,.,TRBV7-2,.,CASSPFGSVGTIYF,TGTGCCAGCAGTCCGTTCGGCAGCGTCGGCACCATATATTTT
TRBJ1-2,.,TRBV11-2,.,CATPRGRDGYTF,TGTGCCACCCCGCGGGGAAGGGATGGCTACACCTTC
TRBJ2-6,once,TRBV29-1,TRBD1,CSVGTGRAGANVLTF,TGCAGCGTGGGGACAGGGCGAGCCGGGGCCAACGTCCTGACTTTC
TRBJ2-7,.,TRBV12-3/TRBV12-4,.,CASSLREGMEQYF,TGTGCCAGCAGTTTAAGAGAGGGTATGGAGCAGTACTTC
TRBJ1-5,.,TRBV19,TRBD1,CASSMGTVNQPQHF,TGTGCCAGTAGTATGGGGACAGTCAATCAGCCCCAGCATTTT
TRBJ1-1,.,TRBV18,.,CASSPPSSGNTEAFF,TGTGCCAGCTCACCACCGTCCTCAGGGAACACTGAAGCTTTCTTT
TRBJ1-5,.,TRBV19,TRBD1,CASSSGTGVNQPQHF,TGTGCCAGTAGTAGTGGGACAGGGGTGAATCAGCCCCAGCATTTT
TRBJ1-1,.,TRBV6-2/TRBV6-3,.,CASSDSDKGPNTEAFF,TGTGCCAGCAGTGACAGTGACAAGGGGCCGAACACTGAAGCTTTCTTT
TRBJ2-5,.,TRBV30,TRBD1,CAWNRGRGQETQYF,TGTGCCTGGAACAGGGGCAGGGGGCAAGAGACCCAGTACTTC
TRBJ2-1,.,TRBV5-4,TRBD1,CASSQGTGWYNEQFF,TGTGCCAGCAGCCAAGGGACAGGTTGGTACAATGAGCAGTTCTTC
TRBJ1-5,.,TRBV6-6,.,CASSVQGRQPQHF,TGTGCCAGCAGTGTGCAGGGCAGGCAGCCCCAGCATTTT
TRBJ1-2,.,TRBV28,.,CASSSTGGMRGYTF,TGTGCCAGCAGTAGTACAGGTGGGATGCGGGGCTACACCTTC
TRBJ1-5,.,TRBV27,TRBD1,CASSKDRDSNQPQHF,TGTGCCAGCAGTAAAGACAGGGATAGCAATCAGCCCCAGCATTTT
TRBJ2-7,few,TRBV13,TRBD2,CASSPLTSGGNYEQYF,TGTGCCAGCAGCCCCCTGACTAGCGGGGGAAACTACGAGCAGTACTTC
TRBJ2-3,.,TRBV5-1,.,CASSLVTSTDTQYF,TGCGCCAGCAGCTTGGTTACTAGCACAGATACGCAGTATTTT
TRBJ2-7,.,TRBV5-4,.,CASSLDAESSYEQYF,TGTGCCAGCAGCTTGGATGCGGAGAGCTCCTACGAGCAGTACTTC
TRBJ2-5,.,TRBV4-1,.,CASSPHRASNQQTQYF,TGCGCCAGCAGCCCCCACAGGGCGTCCAACCAGCAGACCCAGTACTTC
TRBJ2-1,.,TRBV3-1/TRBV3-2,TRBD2,CASSPTSGGFRNEQFF,TGTGCCAGCAGCCCCACGAGCGGGGGGTTCCGCAATGAGCAGTTCTTC